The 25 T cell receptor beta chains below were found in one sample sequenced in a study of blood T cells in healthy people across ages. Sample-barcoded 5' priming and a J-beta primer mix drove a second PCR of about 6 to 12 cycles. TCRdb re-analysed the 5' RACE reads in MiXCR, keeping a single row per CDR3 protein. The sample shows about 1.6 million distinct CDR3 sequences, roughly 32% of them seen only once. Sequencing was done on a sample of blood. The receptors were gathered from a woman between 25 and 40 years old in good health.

As DNA, the CDR3 is TGTGCCACCAGCAGAGAGAGCCAGTTGAAAGAGACCCAGTACTTC. It encodes CATSRESQLKETQYF. J is TRBJ2-5 and V is TRBV15; D gene ambiguous. CDR3 length: 15 amino acids. V shed 0 bases and J shed 3 bases, with 11 bases lying between them. The germline V gene has CDR1 LNHNV and CDR2 YYDKDF (reference sequence).

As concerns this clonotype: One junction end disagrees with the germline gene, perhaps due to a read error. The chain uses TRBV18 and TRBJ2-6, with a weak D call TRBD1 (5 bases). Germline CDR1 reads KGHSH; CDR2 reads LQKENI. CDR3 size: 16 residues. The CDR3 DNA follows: TGTGCCAGCTCACTCTCTCCAGTCTCTGGGGCCGACGTCCTGACTTTC. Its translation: CASSLSPVSGADVLTF.

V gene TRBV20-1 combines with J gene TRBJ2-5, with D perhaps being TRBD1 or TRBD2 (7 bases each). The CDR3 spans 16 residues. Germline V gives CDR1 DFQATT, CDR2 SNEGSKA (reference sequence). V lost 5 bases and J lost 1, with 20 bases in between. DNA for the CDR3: TGCAGTGCTGAGAGCGGGGACAGCGGCCCCCAAGAGACCCAGTACTTC. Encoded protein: CSAESGDSGPQETQYF.

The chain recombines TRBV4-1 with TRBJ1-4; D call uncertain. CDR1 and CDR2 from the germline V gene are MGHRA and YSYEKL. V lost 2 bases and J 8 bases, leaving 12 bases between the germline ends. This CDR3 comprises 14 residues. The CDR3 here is CASSQRAEGEKLFF. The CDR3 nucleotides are TGCGCCAGCAGCCAACGGGCCGAGGGCGAAAAACTGTTTTTT.

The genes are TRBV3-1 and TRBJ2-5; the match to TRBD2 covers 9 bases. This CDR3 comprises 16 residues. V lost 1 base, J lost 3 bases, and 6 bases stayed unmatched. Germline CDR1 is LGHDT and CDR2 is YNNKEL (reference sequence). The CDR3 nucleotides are TGTGCCAGCAGCCAAGGCGGGGGGGTCGGAGAAGAGACCCAGTACTTC. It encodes CASSQGGGVGEETQYF.

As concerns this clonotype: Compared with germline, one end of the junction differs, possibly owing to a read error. The CDR3 DNA is TGCGGCGTTGGTGTGAGCGGGGAGACCCAGTACTTC. Protein: CGVGVSGETQYF. This chain joins TRBV29-1 and TRBJ2-5, with D perhaps TRBD2 (6 bases). The CDR3 extends over 12 amino acids. Germline values: CDR1 SQVTM, CDR2 ANQGSEA.

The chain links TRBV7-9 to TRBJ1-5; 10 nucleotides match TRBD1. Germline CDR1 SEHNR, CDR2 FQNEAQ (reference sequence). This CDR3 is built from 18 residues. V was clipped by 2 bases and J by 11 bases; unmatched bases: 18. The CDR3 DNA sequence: TGTGCCAGCAGCTTACGAGACAGGGGGCCCACCATCCAAGAGACCCAGCATTTT. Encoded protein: CASSLRDRGPTIQETQHF.

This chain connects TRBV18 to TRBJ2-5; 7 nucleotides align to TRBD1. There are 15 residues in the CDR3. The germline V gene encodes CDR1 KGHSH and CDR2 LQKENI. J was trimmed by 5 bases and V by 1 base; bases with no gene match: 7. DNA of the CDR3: TGTGCCAGCTCACCACGGGCAGGGGGAGCGGAGACCCAGTACTTC. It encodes CASSPRAGGAETQYF.

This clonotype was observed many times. CDR3 protein: CASSSPYRGPGTQYF. The DNA of the CDR3 is TGTGCCAGCAGTTCTCCATACAGGGGACCGGGGACCCAGTACTTC. The V call is TRBV27, the J call TRBJ2-5, with TRBD1 matching over 7 bases. CDR1 MNHEY and CDR2 SMNVEV come from the germline V gene (reference sequence). This CDR3 region has 15 residues. J gave up 7 bases and V 4 bases, and 12 bases lay outside the gene matches.

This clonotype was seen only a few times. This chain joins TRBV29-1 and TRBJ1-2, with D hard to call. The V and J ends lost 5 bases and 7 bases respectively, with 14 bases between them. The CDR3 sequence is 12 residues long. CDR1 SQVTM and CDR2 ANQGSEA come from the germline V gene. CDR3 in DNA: TGCAGCGTTTCCGAAGGTGGGCCTGGCTACACCTTC. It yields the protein CSVSEGGPGYTF.

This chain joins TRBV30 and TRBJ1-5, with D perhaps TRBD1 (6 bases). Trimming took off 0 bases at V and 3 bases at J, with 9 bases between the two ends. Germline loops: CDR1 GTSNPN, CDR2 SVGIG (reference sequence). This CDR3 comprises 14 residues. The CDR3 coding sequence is TGTGCCTGGAGTGTAGGGGGTTTCAATCAGCCCCAGCATTTT. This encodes CAWSVGGFNQPQHF. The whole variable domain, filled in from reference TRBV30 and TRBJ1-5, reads SQTIHQWPATLVQPVGSPLSLECTVEGTSNPNLYWYRQAAGRGLQLLFYSVGIGQISSEVPQNLSASRPQDRQFILSSKKLLLSDSGFYLCAWSVGGFNQPQHFGDGTRLSIL.

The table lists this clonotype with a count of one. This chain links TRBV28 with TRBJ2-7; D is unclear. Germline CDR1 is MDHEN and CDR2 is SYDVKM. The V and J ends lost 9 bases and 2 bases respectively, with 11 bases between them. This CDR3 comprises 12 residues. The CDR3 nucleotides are TGTGCCAGTAAAAACCCAGCCTACGAGCAGTACTTC. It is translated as CASKNPAYEQYF.

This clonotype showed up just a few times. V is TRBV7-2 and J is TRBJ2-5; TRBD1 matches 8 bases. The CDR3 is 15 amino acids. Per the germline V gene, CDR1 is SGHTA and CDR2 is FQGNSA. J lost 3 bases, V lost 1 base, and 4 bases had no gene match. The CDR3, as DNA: TGTGCCAGCAGCTTAGTTACAGGGGGGAAAGAGACCCAGTACTTC. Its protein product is CASSLVTGGKETQYF.

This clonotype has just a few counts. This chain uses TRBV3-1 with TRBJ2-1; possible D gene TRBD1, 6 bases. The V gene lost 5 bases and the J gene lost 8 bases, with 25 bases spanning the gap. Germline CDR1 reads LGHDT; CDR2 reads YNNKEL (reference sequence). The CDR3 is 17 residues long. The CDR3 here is CASSSSIGQGSKYEQFF. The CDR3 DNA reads TGTGCCAGCAGCTCCTCAATAGGGCAGGGGTCTAAGTATGAGCAGTTCTTC.

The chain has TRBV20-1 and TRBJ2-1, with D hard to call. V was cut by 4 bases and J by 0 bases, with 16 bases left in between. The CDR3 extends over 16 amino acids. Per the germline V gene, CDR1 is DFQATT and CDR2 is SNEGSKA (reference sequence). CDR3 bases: TGCAGTGCTATCTCTCCCTTACGTACCTCCTACAATGAGCAGTTCTTC. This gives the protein CSAISPLRTSYNEQFF.

CDR3 residues: CASGLAQGAQYF. The CDR3, as DNA: TGTGCTAGTGGTTTGGCCCAGGGAGCCCAGTACTTC. The chain is built from TRBV12-5 and TRBJ2-5, with D perhaps TRBD1 or TRBD2 (5 bases each). Germline V gives CDR1 LGHNT, CDR2 FRNRAP. The CDR3 loop spans 12 amino acids. The V and J ends lost 1 base and 9 bases respectively, with 9 bases between them.

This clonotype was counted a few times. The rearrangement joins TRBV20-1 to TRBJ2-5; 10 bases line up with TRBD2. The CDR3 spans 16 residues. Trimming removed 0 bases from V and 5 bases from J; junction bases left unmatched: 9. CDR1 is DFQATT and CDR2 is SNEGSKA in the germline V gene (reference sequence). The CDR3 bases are TGCAGTGCTAGAGACCAGCCTAGCGGGAGTTTGGAGACCCAGTACTTC. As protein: CSARDQPSGSLETQYF.

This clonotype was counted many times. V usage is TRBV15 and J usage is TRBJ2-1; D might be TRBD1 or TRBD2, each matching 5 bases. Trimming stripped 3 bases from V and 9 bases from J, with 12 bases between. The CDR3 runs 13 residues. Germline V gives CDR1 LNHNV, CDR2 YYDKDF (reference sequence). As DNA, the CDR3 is TGTGCCACCAGCAGGGAGACTGGGGGTGAGCAGTTCTTC. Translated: CATSRETGGEQFF.

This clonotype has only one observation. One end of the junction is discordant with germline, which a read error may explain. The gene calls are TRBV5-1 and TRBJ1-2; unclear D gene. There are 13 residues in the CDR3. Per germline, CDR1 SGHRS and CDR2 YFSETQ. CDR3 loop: CASSLYSNYGHTF. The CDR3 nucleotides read TGCGCCAGCAGCTTATACAGCAACTATGGCCACACCTTC.

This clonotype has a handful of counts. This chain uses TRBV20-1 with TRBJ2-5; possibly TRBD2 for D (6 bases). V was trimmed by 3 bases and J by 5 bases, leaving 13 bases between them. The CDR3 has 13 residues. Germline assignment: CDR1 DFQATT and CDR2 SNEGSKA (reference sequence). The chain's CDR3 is CSASGDAGETQYF. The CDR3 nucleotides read TGCAGTGCTAGTGGGGACGCGGGGGAGACCCAGTACTTC.

CDR3 nucleotide sequence: TGCAGCGTTGAAGACCGAAGGCCCTCGGGCAGAGAGACCCAGTACTTC. It yields the protein CSVEDRRPSGRETQYF. The V call is TRBV29-1, the J call TRBJ2-5; D remains ambiguous. The CDR3 is made up of 16 amino acids. In germline, CDR1 is SQVTM, CDR2 ANQGSEA. V was trimmed by 0 bases and J by 4 bases, leaving 18 bases between them.

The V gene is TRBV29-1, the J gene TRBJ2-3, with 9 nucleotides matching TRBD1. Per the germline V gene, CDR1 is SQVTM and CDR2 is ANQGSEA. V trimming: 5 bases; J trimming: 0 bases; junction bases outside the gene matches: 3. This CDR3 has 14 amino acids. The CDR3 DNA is TGCAGCGTTTCGGGACAGGGTAGCACAGATACGCAGTATTTT. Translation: CSVSGQGSTDTQYF.

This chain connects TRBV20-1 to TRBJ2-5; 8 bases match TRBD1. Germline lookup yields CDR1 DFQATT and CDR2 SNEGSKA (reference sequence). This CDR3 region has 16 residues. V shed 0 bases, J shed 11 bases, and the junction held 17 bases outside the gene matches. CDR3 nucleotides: TGCAGTGCTAGAGACCCGGCGGCAGGGGGCTGGGTAGGGCAGTACTTC. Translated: CSARDPAAGGWVGQYF.

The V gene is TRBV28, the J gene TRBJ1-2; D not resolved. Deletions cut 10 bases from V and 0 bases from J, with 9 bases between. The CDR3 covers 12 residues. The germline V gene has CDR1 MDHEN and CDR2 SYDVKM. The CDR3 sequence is CAIYSPNYGYTF. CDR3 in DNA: TGTGCCATTTATAGTCCTAACTATGGCTACACCTTC.

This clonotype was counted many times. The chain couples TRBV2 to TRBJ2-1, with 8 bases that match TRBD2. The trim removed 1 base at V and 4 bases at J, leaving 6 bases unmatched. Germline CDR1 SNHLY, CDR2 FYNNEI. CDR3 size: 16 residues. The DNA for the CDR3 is TGTGCCAGCAGTGAAGAGGCGGGGGGTGGTTACAATGAGCAGTTCTTC. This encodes CASSEEAGGGYNEQFF. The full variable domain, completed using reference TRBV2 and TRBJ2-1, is EPEVTQTPSHQVTQMGQEVILRCVPISNHLYFYWYRQILGQKVEFLVSFYNNEISEKSEIFDDQFSVERPDGSNFTLKIRSTKLEDSAMYFCASSEEAGGGYNEQFFGPGTRLTVL.